This is a list of T cell receptor beta chains from one sample in a study of T cells after posttransplantation cyclophosphamide. Using immunoSEQ multiplex PCR, the repertoire was profiled, and TCRdb retains in-frame clones only, with some absent. The sample has more than 30,000 clones; under 95% are singletons. The sample comprised naive CD4+ T cells sorted from PBMCs. The receptors were gathered from a woman aged 55-75 years in good health, CMV-negative, and a related stem cell transplant donor. Both conserved end residues are part of each CDR3. The order of the fields is clone size, J gene, CDR3 length, V gene, D gene, CDR3 DNA, CDR3 protein. D genes are given only for firm matches. Expanded clones are given a class, and other clones once, few, many or no size at all.

size: once
J: TRBJ2-1
length: 17
V: TRBV7-9
D: TRBD2
DNA: TGTGCCAGCAGCAGCGGGGGGCGGACGAGCTCCTACAATGAGCAGTTCTTC
CDR3: CASSSGGRTSSYNEQFF

size: once
J: TRBJ2-5
length: 13
V: TRBV5-1
D: .
DNA: TGCGCCAGCAGCTTGGACACGAAAGAGACCCAGTACTTC
CDR3: CASSLDTKETQYF

size: .
J: TRBJ2-7
length: 13
V: TRBV6-5
D: TRBD2
DNA: TGTGCCAGCTGGCGGGGGGCTATCTTCGAGCAGTACTTC
CDR3: CASWRGAIFEQYF

size: .
J: TRBJ1-2
length: 13
V: TRBV19
D: .
DNA: TGTGCCACCCGCCCGGGGATCCTATATGGCTACACCTTC
CDR3: CATRPGILYGYTF

size: .
J: TRBJ2-1
length: 14
V: TRBV5-4
D: .
DNA: TGTGCCAGCAGCGTTCCTACAGGTTACAATGAGCAGTTCTTC
CDR3: CASSVPTGYNEQFF

size: .
J: TRBJ1-6
length: 15
V: TRBV7-9
D: .
DNA: TGTGCCAGCAGCTTATACCGAGCAAATAATTCACCCCTCCACTTT
CDR3: CASSLYRANNSPLHF

size: .
J: TRBJ2-1
length: 15
V: TRBV6-5
D: TRBD2
DNA: TGTGCCAGCACCATGACCGGGGGGGCCTACAATGAGCAGTTCTTC
CDR3: CASTMTGGAYNEQFF

size: .
J: TRBJ1-5
length: 16
V: TRBV30
D: .
DNA: TGTGCCTGGAGTGATACGCGCAAACCGAATCATCAGCCCCAGCATTTT
CDR3: CAWSDTRKPNHQPQHF

size: once
J: TRBJ1-2
length: 15
V: TRBV7-2
D: TRBD1
DNA: TGTGCCAGCAGCTTAGCGCACGGCAGGGGGAAAGGCTACACCTTC
CDR3: CASSLAHGRGKGYTF

size: few
J: TRBJ1-5
length: 13
V: TRBV18
D: .
DNA: TGTGCCAGCTCAGACACTTTCAATCAGCCCCAGCATTTT
CDR3: CASSDTFNQPQHF

size: .
J: TRBJ2-3
length: 14
V: TRBV5-1
D: .
DNA: TGCGCCAGCAGCTTGGACCGGGAAGGAGATACGCAGTATTTT
CDR3: CASSLDREGDTQYF

size: .
J: TRBJ2-3
length: 18
V: TRBV5-1
D: TRBD2
DNA: TGCGCCAGCAGCTTGGCGAGAGCGGGAGACACTAGCACAGATACGCAGTATTTT
CDR3: CASSLARAGDTSTDTQYF

size: .
J: TRBJ2-3
length: 13
V: TRBV7-9
D: .
DNA: TGTGCCAGCGTCCGAGTTCCCACAGATACGCAGTATTTT
CDR3: CASVRVPTDTQYF

size: .
J: TRBJ2-4
length: 14
V: TRBV19
D: TRBD2
DNA: TGTGCCAGTAGTCTCAGGGAGGGCAAAAACATTCAGTACTTC
CDR3: CASSLREGKNIQYF

size: .
J: TRBJ2-2
length: 13
V: TRBV27
D: .
DNA: TGTGCCAGCAGTTTATCCCAGGCCGGGAGACTGTTTTTT
CDR3: CASSLSQAGRLFF

size: few
J: TRBJ2-7
length: 12
V: TRBV7-3
D: .
DNA: TGTGCCAGCAGCCCCGGTGGTTCCGAGCAGTACTTC
CDR3: CASSPGGSEQYF

size: .
J: TRBJ1-6
length: 14
V: TRBV18
D: TRBD1
DNA: TGTGCCAGCTCACCGGGACAGACTTATTCACCCCTCCACTTT
CDR3: CASSPGQTYSPLHF

size: .
J: TRBJ1-4
length: 17
V: TRBV9
D: TRBD1
DNA: TGTGCCAGCAGCGCCCCCCTCCGAGACAGGGGTCTGGAAAAACTGTTTTTT
CDR3: CASSAPLRDRGLEKLFF

size: few
J: TRBJ1-6
length: 14
V: TRBV6-6
D: .
DNA: TGTGCCAGCAGCACCGGGACTGGTGCTTCACCCCTCCACTTT
CDR3: CASSTGTGASPLHF

size: .
J: TRBJ1-3
length: 18
V: TRBV4-2
D: .
DNA: TGTGCCAGCAGCCAAGATCCGACACTACAGGGACGTGGAAACACCATATATTTT
CDR3: CASSQDPTLQGRGNTIYF

size: .
J: TRBJ1-1
length: 14
V: TRBV28
D: .
DNA: TGTGCCAGCAGTTTTAACAGATTGAACACTGAAGCTTTCTTT
CDR3: CASSFNRLNTEAFF

size: .
J: TRBJ2-2
length: 16
V: TRBV2
D: TRBD2
DNA: TGTGCCAGCAGTCTCGGACTAGCGGGAGCGTTCGGGGAGCTGTTTTTT
CDR3: CASSLGLAGAFGELFF

size: .
J: TRBJ2-3
length: 16
V: TRBV27
D: TRBD1
DNA: TGTGCCAGCAGTTTATATGGGACAGGGAGAACAGATACGCAGTATTTT
CDR3: CASSLYGTGRTDTQYF

size: .
J: TRBJ1-6
length: 13
V: TRBV6-5
D: .
DNA: TGTGCCAGCAGTGAAGGGTGGACACCACCCCTCCACTTT
CDR3: CASSEGWTPPLHF

size: .
J: TRBJ2-1
length: 14
V: TRBV5-1
D: TRBD1
DNA: TGCGCCACCAAAAAAGGACAGGGCGAAGGTGAGCAGTTCTTC
CDR3: CATKKGQGEGEQFF

size: .
J: TRBJ1-5
length: 12
V: TRBV10-3
D: TRBD1
DNA: TGTGCCATACAGGGGGCGGATCAGCCCCAGCATTTT
CDR3: CAIQGADQPQHF

size: once
J: TRBJ2-2
length: 16
V: TRBV4-1
D: TRBD1
DNA: TGCGCCAGCAGCCAAGATGGACAGGGGAACACCGGGGAGCTGTTTTTT
CDR3: CASSQDGQGNTGELFF

size: .
J: TRBJ1-1
length: 16
V: TRBV5-1
D: TRBD1
DNA: TGCGCCAGCAGCCCGGCCGGGACAGGGGCCCTCACTGAAGCTTTCTTT
CDR3: CASSPAGTGALTEAFF

size: .
J: TRBJ2-7
length: 14
V: TRBV7-8
D: .
DNA: TGTGCCAGCAGCTTAGTGCGGAGCCCCTACGAGCAGTACTTC
CDR3: CASSLVRSPYEQYF

size: .
J: TRBJ2-3
length: 16
V: TRBV29-1
D: TRBD2
DNA: TGCAGCGTCGATCACCCGGGACTAGCCGGCACAGATACGCAGTATTTT
CDR3: CSVDHPGLAGTDTQYF

size: .
J: TRBJ1-1
length: 16
V: TRBV28
D: .
DNA: TGTGCCAGCAGCCCAACCAGGAACATGAAGAACACTGAAGCTTTCTTT
CDR3: CASSPTRNMKNTEAFF

size: .
J: TRBJ2-5
length: 16
V: TRBV30
D: .
DNA: TGTGCCTGGAGTGTAACCGGTGCCCTAGGTCGAGAGACCCAGTACTTC
CDR3: CAWSVTGALGRETQYF

size: .
J: TRBJ1-6
length: 15
V: TRBV19
D: TRBD1
DNA: TGTGCCAGTAGTATTCAGACAGGGTTATTTTCACCCCTCCACTTT
CDR3: CASSIQTGLFSPLHF

size: .
J: TRBJ1-1
length: 16
V: TRBV28
D: TRBD1
DNA: TGTGCCAGCAGTCCAGACAGGGATCGCATGAACACTGAAGCTTTCTTT
CDR3: CASSPDRDRMNTEAFF

size: .
J: TRBJ2-3
length: 16
V: TRBV27
D: .
DNA: TGTGCCAGCAGTTTGTACAGGGCAGGAGACACAGATACGCAGTATTTT
CDR3: CASSLYRAGDTDTQYF

size: .
J: TRBJ1-1
length: 15
V: TRBV18
D: .
DNA: TGTGCCAGCTCACCCTGGACAGTATCCAACACTGAAGCTTTCTTT
CDR3: CASSPWTVSNTEAFF

size: few
J: TRBJ2-3
length: 14
V: TRBV5-1
D: TRBD2
DNA: TGCGCCAGCAGACCCCTAGCGGGAAGAGATACGCAGTATTTT
CDR3: CASRPLAGRDTQYF

size: .
J: TRBJ2-1
length: 16
V: TRBV19
D: .
DNA: TGTGCCAGTACCACCTTGGGGGCGGGGGAAATCAATGAGCAGTTCTTC
CDR3: CASTTLGAGEINEQFF

size: .
J: TRBJ1-5
length: 16
V: TRBV19
D: .
DNA: TGTGCCAGTACCCTAGATCCGGGTCAGCCCAATCAGCCCCAGCATTTT
CDR3: CASTLDPGQPNQPQHF

size: few
J: TRBJ1-4
length: 16
V: TRBV4-1
D: TRBD1
DNA: TGCGCCAGCAGCCAAGTTCTTCTTGGACAGGCCGAAAAACTGTTTTTT
CDR3: CASSQVLLGQAEKLFF

size: .
J: TRBJ2-7
length: 14
V: TRBV19
D: TRBD1
DNA: TGTGCCAGTAGTTTGGGACAGGGGGGCTACGAGCAGTACTTC
CDR3: CASSLGQGGYEQYF

size: .
J: TRBJ2-3
length: 15
V: TRBV10-3
D: TRBD1
DNA: TGTGCCATCAGTTCCGGGACAGGTCGCACAGATACGCAGTATTTT
CDR3: CAISSGTGRTDTQYF